This is a list of T cell receptor beta chains from one sample in a study of T cells in Graves' hyperthyroidism and ophthalmopathy. TCRdb independently ran MiXCR on the multiplex PCR reads; one entry per CDR3 protein. The sample includes about 640,000 distinct CDR3 sequences, 20% of them seen just once. Sequenced material: blood. All receptors come from a man in his thirties or forties with Graves' ophthalmopathy. CDR3s include the opening cysteine and the closing phenylalanine or tryptophan. The order of the fields is V gene, clone size, J gene, D gene, CDR3 protein, CDR3 DNA. A D gene is named only where the DNA matches it firmly. For some rows the clone size is stated as once, few or many, or as a class when expanded; others skip it.

TRBV29-1	few	TRBJ1-2	.	CSVGGGTEDYGYTF	TGCAGCGTTGGGGGGGGGACGGAAGACTATGGCTACACCTTC
TRBV28	few	TRBJ2-7	TRBD2	CASTPGLAIYEQYF	TGTGCCAGCACTCCGGGACTAGCGATCTACGAGCAGTACTTC
TRBV30	few	TRBJ1-1	.	CAWRIRQRNTEAFF	TGTGCCTGGAGGATACGACAGAGGAACACTGAAGCTTTCTTT
TRBV6-1	many	TRBJ1-5	TRBD1	CASSPPTGSNQPQHF	TGTGCCAGCAGCCCCCCGACAGGGAGCAATCAGCCCCAGCATTTT
TRBV6-1	.	TRBJ2-3	TRBD2	CASRLAGVTTDTQYF	TGTGCCAGCAGGCTAGCGGGAGTGACCACAGATACGCAGTATTTT
TRBV20-1	few	TRBJ2-1	.	CSAKMTIRAYNEQFF	TGCAGTGCCAAAATGACTATCCGGGCCTACAATGAGCAGTTCTTC
TRBV12-5	once	TRBJ2-1	TRBD1	CASGFTGTGNNEQFF	TGTGCTAGTGGTTTTACCGGGACAGGGAACAATGAGCAGTTCTTC
TRBV6-1	few	TRBJ2-2	.	CASSEGMGVGELFF	TGTGCCAGCAGTGAAGGGATGGGAGTTGGGGAGCTGTTTTTT
TRBV28	.	TRBJ2-7	.	CASTVQGPNYEQYF	TGTGCCAGCACCGTACAGGGCCCCAACTACGAGCAGTACTTC
TRBV18	many	TRBJ2-1	TRBD2	CASSPTSSGTAPNEQFF	TGTGCCAGCTCACCAACCTCTAGCGGGACAGCACCCAATGAGCAGTTCTTC
TRBV10-3	few	TRBJ1-1	.	CAIREGEGNTEAFF	TGTGCCATCAGGGAGGGAGAGGGAAACACTGAAGCTTTCTTT
TRBV27	few	TRBJ1-6	.	CASSSTEATALHF	TGTGCCAGCAGTTCGACGGAGGCTACGGCCCTCCACTTT
TRBV20-1	.	TRBJ2-7	.	CSARGSPGEQYF	TGCAGTGCTAGAGGGTCTCCGGGGGAGCAGTACTTC
TRBV11-2	few	TRBJ1-2	.	CASSRLGTVYGYTF	TGTGCCAGCAGCCGTTTGGGGACGGTCTATGGCTACACCTTC
TRBV20-1	.	TRBJ1-1	TRBD1	CSAVYAGGRTEAFF	TGCAGTGCTGTGTATGCAGGGGGCCGGACTGAAGCTTTCTTT
TRBV7-2	many	TRBJ1-1	TRBD1	CASSLAGGEAFF	TGTGCCAGCAGCTTGGCAGGGGGTGAAGCTTTCTTT
TRBV2	.	TRBJ2-7	TRBD1	CASSSDRGPTYEQYF	TGTGCCAGCAGCTCGGACAGGGGGCCTACCTACGAGCAGTACTTC
TRBV11-2	many	TRBJ2-1	TRBD2	CASSLRTSGTSYNEQFF	TGTGCCAGCAGCCTAAGGACTAGCGGGACCTCCTACAATGAGCAGTTCTTC
TRBV10-3	few	TRBJ2-7	TRBD1	CAISGTGVTYEQYF	TGTGCCATCAGTGGGACAGGGGTTACTTACGAGCAGTACTTC
TRBV5-1	once	TRBJ2-1	TRBD2	CASSLDLAGSSYNEQFF	TGCGCCAGCAGCTTGGATCTAGCGGGCAGCTCCTACAATGAGCAGTTCTTC
TRBV7-7	.	TRBJ2-5	TRBD1	CASSTGGGETQYF	TGTGCTAGCAGCACAGGGGGAGGCGAGACCCAGTACTTC
TRBV7-9	.	TRBJ2-7	.	CASSLQEATYEQYF	TGTGCCAGCAGCTTGCAGGAGGCGACCTACGAGCAGTACTTC
TRBV6-2/TRBV6-3	.	TRBJ2-7	TRBD2	CASSPRLAGNEQYF	TGTGCCAGCAGTCCCCGACTAGCGGGAAACGAGCAGTACTTC
TRBV7-9	many	TRBJ2-5	TRBD1	CASSLAAGTGNSTNQGTQYF	TGTGCCAGCAGCTTAGCGGCCGGGACAGGGAATAGCACTAATCAGGGGACCCAGTACTTC
TRBV7-9	many	TRBJ2-1	.	CASNRENEQFF	TGTGCCAGCAACAGGGAGAATGAGCAGTTCTTC
TRBV6-1	few	TRBJ1-5	TRBD1	CASSLSDRGNNQPQHF	TGTGCCAGCAGTTTGTCGGACAGGGGCAACAATCAGCCCCAGCATTTT
TRBV7-2	.	TRBJ1-5	.	CASSLGWMGGGEPQHF	TGTGCCAGCAGCTTAGGGTGGATGGGGGGCGGCGAGCCCCAGCATTTT
TRBV18	many	TRBJ1-6	TRBD1	CASSPSDRGGSPLHF	TGTGCCAGCTCACCATCCGACAGGGGAGGCTCACCCCTCCACTTT
TRBV11-2	few	TRBJ2-7	.	CASSLESNEQYF	TGTGCCAGCAGCTTAGAGTCTAACGAGCAGTACTTC
TRBV27	.	TRBJ2-5	TRBD1	CASSLSDRGNIETQYF	TGTGCCAGCAGTTTATCCGACAGGGGGAATATAGAGACCCAGTACTTC
TRBV5-6	.	TRBJ2-7	.	CASSSGGRGYEQYF	TGTGCCAGCAGCTCCGGAGGGCGTGGTTACGAGCAGTACTTC
TRBV12-3/TRBV12-4	many	TRBJ1-5	TRBD1	CASSRAQGGNQPQHF	TGTGCCAGCAGCCGCGCACAGGGGGGGAATCAGCCCCAGCATTTT
TRBV20-1	few	TRBJ2-7	TRBD2	CSASRTRGLEQYF	TGCAGTGCCTCACGGACTAGGGGACTCGAGCAGTACTTC
TRBV18	many	TRBJ1-1	.	CASSPSKAMNTEAFF	TGTGCCAGCTCACCTAGCAAGGCAATGAACACTGAAGCTTTCTTT
TRBV12-3/TRBV12-4	.	TRBJ2-3	.	CASSSRETAVTDTQYF	TGTGCCAGCAGTTCCAGGGAAACAGCAGTCACAGATACGCAGTATTTT
TRBV19	few	TRBJ2-7	.	CASRDRDSLSYEQYF	TGTGCCAGTAGAGACCGGGACTCACTCTCCTACGAGCAGTACTTC
TRBV28	many	TRBJ2-7	TRBD2	CASSPERGSYEQYF	TGTGCCAGCAGCCCAGAGCGGGGCTCCTACGAGCAGTACTTC
TRBV13	few	TRBJ1-2	.	CASSFASVTSGYTF	TGTGCCAGCAGCTTTGCATCCGTAACCTCTGGCTACACCTTC
TRBV7-8	few	TRBJ2-1	TRBD2	CASSPRREVNNEQFF	TGTGCCAGCAGCCCCAGGCGGGAGGTCAACAATGAGCAGTTCTTC
TRBV2	many	TRBJ1-1	.	CASSDWGRWAFF	TGTGCCAGCAGTGACTGGGGCCGTTGGGCTTTCTTT
TRBV20-1	many	TRBJ1-2	.	CSARDPGATYGYTF	TGCAGTGCTAGAGATCCGGGGGCGACCTATGGCTACACCTTC
TRBV7-9	few	TRBJ2-7	.	CASSFFPGALSYEQYF	TGTGCCAGCAGCTTCTTTCCAGGGGCCCTCTCCTACGAGCAGTACTTC
TRBV12-3/TRBV12-4	.	TRBJ1-2	.	CASRSRQGYTF	TGTGCCAGCCGGTCTAGGCAGGGCTACACCTTC
TRBV12-5	many	TRBJ1-1	.	CASGLGWDTEAFF	TGTGCTAGTGGTTTAGGGTGGGACACTGAAGCTTTCTTT
TRBV10-1	.	TRBJ2-1	.	CASSVGLSTNEQFF	TGCGCCAGCAGTGTGGGCCTAAGCACCAATGAGCAGTTCTTC
TRBV14	.	TRBJ2-5	.	CASSQVPTNQETQYF	TGTGCCAGCAGCCAAGTCCCAACAAACCAAGAGACCCAGTACTTC
TRBV5-1	.	TRBJ2-3	.	CASSLSGTYSTDTQYF	TGCGCCAGCAGCTTGAGTGGGACATATAGCACAGATACGCAGTATTTT
TRBV4-2	many	TRBJ2-7	TRBD1	CASSQEGDSSYEQYF	TGTGCCAGCAGCCAAGAGGGGGACAGCTCCTACGAGCAGTACTTC